This TCR beta chain emerged from a study of blood T cell repertoires in COVID-19. About the study: Sites across the United States, Italy and Spain contributed samples from acute and convalescent COVID-19.

Per the authors' pipeline: Amplification with reference gene primers provided the estimates of nucleated cell counts. The method was immunoSEQ multiplex PCR; TCRdb's version includes in-frame clones alone and lacks a portion of them. D and trimming were read from the DNA, whereas the V and J calls and clone size are those reported in that table. The sample yields some 75,000 clones, approximately 80% seen once. The CDR3 is 12 amino acids. Germline loops: CDR1 LNHDA, CDR2 SQIVND (reference sequence). The V and J ends lost 4 bases and 9 bases respectively, with 12 bases between them. The Seattle patients joined while their infection was active and were tracked longitudinally afterward.

The sample consisted of peripheral blood. This clonotype originated in a man aged 45 to 65 with COVID-19, enrolled during active disease. The chain links TRBV19 to TRBJ1-1; a possible D gene is TRBD1 (6 bases). Here the CDR3 reads CASSNRESQAFF. Here the CDR3 DNA reads TGTGCCAGTAGTAACAGGGAGAGTCAAGCTTTCTTT.